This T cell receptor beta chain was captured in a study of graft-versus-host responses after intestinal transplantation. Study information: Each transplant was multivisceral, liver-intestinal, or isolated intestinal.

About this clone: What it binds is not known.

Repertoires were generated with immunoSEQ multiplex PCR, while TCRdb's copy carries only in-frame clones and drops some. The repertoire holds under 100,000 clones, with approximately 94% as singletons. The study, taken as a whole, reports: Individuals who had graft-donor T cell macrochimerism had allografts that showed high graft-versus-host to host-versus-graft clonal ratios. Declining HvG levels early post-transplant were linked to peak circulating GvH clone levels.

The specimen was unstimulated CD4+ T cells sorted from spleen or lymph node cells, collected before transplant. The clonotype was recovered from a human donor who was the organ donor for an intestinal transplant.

CDR3 in DNA: TGCGCCAGCAGCCCGCAGGGACTCAACACCGGGGAGCTGTTTTTT. Protein: CASSPQGLNTGELFF. This chain connects TRBV5-1 to TRBJ2-2; D may be TRBD2 (6 bases). The CDR3 covers 15 residues. Germline V gene data show CDR1 as SGHRS and CDR2 as YFSETQ. V lost 4 bases and J 2 bases, leaving 12 bases between the germline ends.